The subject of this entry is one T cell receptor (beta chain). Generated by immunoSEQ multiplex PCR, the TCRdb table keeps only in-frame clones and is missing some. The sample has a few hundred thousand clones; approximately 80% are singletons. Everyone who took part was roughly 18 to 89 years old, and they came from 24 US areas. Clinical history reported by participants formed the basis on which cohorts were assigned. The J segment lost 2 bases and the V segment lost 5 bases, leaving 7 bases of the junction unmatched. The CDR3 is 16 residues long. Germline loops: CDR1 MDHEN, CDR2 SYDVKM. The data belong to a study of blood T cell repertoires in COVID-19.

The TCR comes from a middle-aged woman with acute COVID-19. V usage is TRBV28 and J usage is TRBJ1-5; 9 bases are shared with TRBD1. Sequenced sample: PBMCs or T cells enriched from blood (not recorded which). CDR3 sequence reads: CASSANRGLGNQPQHF. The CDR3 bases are TGTGCCAGCAGTGCTAACAGGGGGCTAGGCAATCAGCCCCAGCATTTT. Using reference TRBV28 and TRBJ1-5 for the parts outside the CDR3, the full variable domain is DVKVTQSSRYLVKRTGEKVFLECVQDMDHENMFWYRQDPGLGLRLIYFSYDVKMKEKGDIPEGYSVSREKKERFSLILESASTNQTSMYLCASSANRGLGNQPQHFGDGTRLSIL.